Following are 6 T cell receptor beta chains from one sample sequenced in a study of molecular identifiers for immune sequencing clone quantification. TCRdb recomputed calls from the PCR reads with MiXCR, one row per CDR3 protein. Seen here are about 630,000 distinct CDR3 sequences, around 25% observed once, and the top ten hold 0.78%. Sample: naive CD8+ T cells from blood, with Jurkat cell RNA spiked in. Subset reported: FACS-sorted CD8+CD4-CCR7+CD45RA+ naive T cells. These receptors all come from a human donor in good health. Some libraries in this study had Jurkat cell RNA spiked in.

V usage is TRBV2 and J usage is TRBJ2-7; D remains unclear. This CDR3 region has 14 residues. Germline CDR1 SNHLY, CDR2 FYNNEI. V lost 3 bases and J 4 bases, leaving 13 bases between the germline ends. The CDR3 sequence is CASSDESREYEQYF. In nucleotides, the CDR3 is TGTGCCAGCAGTGATGAGAGTCGCGAGTACGAGCAGTACTTC.

On this clonotype: This sequence may be a read error, since a much larger clone differs from it by one base. This chain connects TRBV4-3 to TRBJ2-3, with D perhaps matching TRBD2 (5 bases). The CDR3 has 18 residues. V gave up 0 bases and J gave up 5 bases, with 21 bases separating them. Germline CDR1 is LGHNA and CDR2 is YSLEER. DNA of the CDR3: TGCGCCAGCAGCCAAGATGGGCACGGGAAGGAGTTCAGAGATACGCAGTATTTT. Protein: CASSQDGHGKEFRDTQYF.

This clonotype was detected ten times or more. This chain joins TRBV30 and TRBJ2-3, with no clear D. This CDR3 has 11 amino acids. Per the germline V gene, CDR1 is GTSNPN and CDR2 is SVGIG (reference sequence). The V gene lost 4 bases and the J gene lost 3 bases, with 5 bases spanning the gap. CDR3: CAWTFTDTQYF. DNA of the CDR3: TGTGCCTGGACTTTTACAGATACGCAGTATTTT.

This clonotype was seen only a few times. One end of the junction fails to match germline, which may point to a read error. The J gene is TRBJ2-1, the V gene TRBV4-3, with TRBD2 matching over 10 bases. The germline CDR1 and CDR2 sequences are LGHNA and YSLEER. This CDR3 comprises 17 residues. The chain's CDR3 is CASSQVLSGGRYNEQFF. In DNA, the CDR3 is TGCGCCAGCAGCCAAGTACTTAGCGGGGGGCGGTACAATGAGCAGTTCTTT.

This clonotype was seen more than once but under ten times. The chain uses TRBV11-2 and TRBJ1-4; a weak D match, TRBD1 (5 bases). V lost 6 bases and J 3 bases, leaving 11 bases between the germline ends. The length of the CDR3 is 14 residues. The germline V gene has CDR1 SGHAT and CDR2 FQNNGV. In DNA form, the CDR3 reads TGTGCCAGCAGTTATATGGGGCCTAATGAAAAACTGTTTTTT. Protein product: CASSYMGPNEKLFF. Full variable domain (missing parts from reference TRBV11-2 and TRBJ1-4): EAGVAQSPRYKIIEKRQSVAFWCNPISGHATLYWYQQILGQGPKLLIQFQNNGVVDDSQLPKDRFSAERLKGVDSTLKIQPAKLEDSAVYLCASSYMGPNEKLFFGSGTQLSVL.

Turning to this clonotype: This may be a read error, as it is one base from a much larger clone. The chain is built from TRBV20-1 and TRBJ2-7; no reliable D call. The CDR3 length is 11 residues. The germline V gene has CDR1 DFQATT and CDR2 SNEGSKA (reference sequence). Deletions cut 3 bases from V and 5 bases from J, with 8 bases between. Here the CDR3 reads CSARPDHEQYF. The CDR3 DNA reads as TGCAGTGCTAGGCCCGACCACGAGCAGTACTTC.